The clone carrying this T cell receptor (beta chain) came up once. Germline assignment: CDR1 SEHNR and CDR2 FQNEAQ (reference sequence). CDR3 length: 17 amino acids. After removal of 0 bases from V and 5 bases from J, the junction contained 8 bases not matched to a gene. This sample is drawn from a study of T cell changes during pregnancy in multiple sclerosis. Data came from immunoSEQ multiplex PCR; TCRdb stores just in-frame clones and leaves some out. The table includes about 23,000 clones, more than 75% detected once. This chain connects TRBV7-9 to TRBJ2-1, with 9 positions matching TRBD2. The sequenced sample was CD8+ T cells from peripheral blood mononuclear cells, obtained before pregnancy. The sequence was collected from a female donor with multiple sclerosis, enrolled in a pregnancy study. The CDR3 DNA sequence: TGTGCCAGCAGCTTAGCGGCGGGAGGGCCCTTGGACAATGAGCAGTTCTTC. Protein product: CASSLAAGGPLDNEQFF. The full variable domain, its missing parts supplied by reference TRBV7-9 and TRBJ2-1, is DTGVSQNPRHKITKRGQNVTFRCDPISEHNRLYWYRQTLGQGPEFLTYFQNEAQLEKSRLLSDRFSAERPKGSFSTLEIQRTEQGDSAMYLCASSLAAGGPLDNEQFFGPGTRLTVL.